This passage covers 7 T cell receptor beta chains from one sample sequenced in a study of Ad26.COV2.S vaccination and SARS-CoV-2 variants. Libraries were prepared by immunoSEQ multiplex PCR; TCRdb keeps only in-frame clonotypes and omits some of them. The table records approximately 400,000 clones, 70% to 90% of them present only once. Treatment of the sample: around 19 received Ad26.COV2.S at low or high dose, single or two shots; several received placebo; per-sample allocation not given. Day 63 after the first vaccine or placebo injection was the time point for sampling. The input for sequencing was peripheral blood, taken in a trial of Ad26.COV2.S vaccine versus placebo. Receptor source: a person between 18 and 65 years old who received the Ad26.COV2.S COVID-19 vaccine or a placebo.

This chain uses TRBV10-3 with TRBJ2-2; D is undetermined. Trimming left V 2 bases short and J 2 bases short, with 6 bases between. The germline gives CDR1 ENHRY, CDR2 SYGVKD. The CDR3 extends over 14 amino acids. The DNA for the CDR3 is TGTGCCATCAGTGAGGGGATCAACACCGGGGAGCTGTTTTTT. Translation: CAISEGINTGELFF.

The chain recombines TRBV6-5 with TRBJ2-3; D is possibly TRBD1 (6 bases). Trimming shortened V by 6 bases and J by 6 bases, and 13 bases separated the two germline ends. Germline loops: CDR1 MNHEY, CDR2 SVGAGI. CDR3 length: 13 amino acids. DNA for the CDR3: TGTGCCAGCAGCGTAGGGGGAGCGGATACGCAGTATTTT. This sequence encodes CASSVGGADTQYF.

This clone was seen a single time. The V and J genes are TRBV2 and TRBJ2-1; a possible D gene is TRBD2 (5 bases). Trimming removed 10 bases at V and 7 bases at J, with 11 bases between. CDR3 size: 11 residues. Germline values: CDR1 SNHLY, CDR2 FYNNEI. The CDR3 nucleotides read TGTGCCACCCCTGGCGGGAATGAGCAGTTCTTC. The encoded protein is CATPGGNEQFF.

This rearrangement joins TRBV19 to TRBJ1-1, with 7 nucleotides matching TRBD1. This CDR3 has 16 amino acids. The trim removed 5 bases at V and 2 bases at J, leaving 11 bases unmatched. Germline values: CDR1 LNHDA, CDR2 SQIVND (reference sequence). CDR3 coding DNA: TGTGCCAGTAGTGTAATACAGGGGAGGGGTAACACTGAAGCTTTCTTT. This codes for CASSVIQGRGNTEAFF.

The chain recombines TRBV18 with TRBJ1-1, with 7 bases lining up with TRBD1. With V trimmed by 5 bases and J by 7 bases, 10 bases remained unmatched. CDR1 and CDR2 from the germline V gene are KGHSH and LQKENI. This CDR3 is 14 amino acids long. The CDR3 loop reads CASSTLPGGIEAFF. CDR3 bases: TGTGCCAGCTCAACCCTCCCAGGGGGGATTGAAGCTTTCTTT. Full variable domain (rest looked up from reference TRBV18 and TRBJ1-1): NAGVMQNPRHLVRRRGQEARLRCSPMKGHSHVYWYRQLPEEGLKFMVYLQKENIIDESGMPKERFSAEFPKEGPSILRIQQVVRGDSAAYFCASSTLPGGIEAFFGQGTRLTVV.

The rearrangement links TRBV20-1 to TRBJ2-3; D is unresolved. Germline CDR1 DFQATT, CDR2 SNEGSKA (reference sequence). The CDR3 is made up of 11 amino acids. Trimming removed 1 base from V and 5 bases from J, with 4 bases in between. The CDR3 region is CSARVEDTQYF. CDR3 sequence (DNA): TGCAGTGCTAGAGTAGAAGATACGCAGTATTTT.

The gene calls are TRBV18 and TRBJ1-3; D gene uncertain. V was trimmed by 3 bases and J by 1 base, leaving 16 bases between them. Germline V lookup: CDR1 KGHSH, CDR2 LQKENI. This CDR3 is 17 amino acids long. The CDR3 loop reads CASSPVGPSGSGNTIYF. The CDR3 nucleotides are TGTGCCAGCTCACCGGTAGGCCCCTCGGGATCTGGAAACACCATATATTTT.